Presented here are 7 T cell receptor beta chains from one specimen sequenced in a study of blood T cells in healthy people across ages. Primers used in a second PCR of roughly 6 to 12 cycles were a sample-barcoded 5' primer and a J-beta primer mix. TCRdb reanalysed the 5' RACE reads using MiXCR and keeps one entry per CDR3 protein. The table has 1.5 million to 2 million distinct CDR3 sequences, under 30% seen once. The sample consisted of blood. Source of these receptors: a woman aged 25 to 39 in good health.

This clonotype was recorded a few times. CDR3 nucleotide sequence: TGTGCCACCAGTGATGCCGGACAGAACAATGAGCAGTTCTTC. Its protein product is CATSDAGQNNEQFF. The V and J genes are TRBV24-1 and TRBJ2-1; D might be TRBD1 (6 bases). Germline lookup yields CDR1 KGHDR and CDR2 SFDVKD. V dropped 3 bases and J dropped 5 bases, with 10 bases sitting between them. This CDR3 spans 14 amino acids.

The CDR3 DNA reads TGCAGTGCTCCGGGACAGGGTATAGTCAATGAGCAGTTCTTC. Protein: CSAPGQGIVNEQFF. The gene calls are TRBV20-1 and TRBJ2-1; 9 positions agree with TRBD1. V dropped 5 bases and J dropped 6; count of bases not matched to a gene: 8. Per germline, CDR1 DFQATT and CDR2 SNEGSKA (reference sequence). This CDR3 has 14 residues.

This clonotype was counted between two and nine times. The chain has TRBV9 and TRBJ2-7; no definite D call. CDR3 length: 15 residues. V lost 2 bases to trimming and J lost 7 bases, with 19 bases between them. Per the germline V gene, CDR1 is SGDLS and CDR2 is YYNGEE. The CDR3, as DNA: TGTGCCAGCAGCGTGGCCCACGCTGCCTACAATGAGCAGTACTTC. Translation: CASSVAHAAYNEQYF. The variable domain in full, completed from reference TRBV9 and TRBJ2-7, reads DSGVTQTPKHLITATGQRVTLRCSPRSGDLSVYWYQQSLDQGLQFLIQYYNGEERAKGNILERFSAQQFPDLHSELNLSSLELGDSALYFCASSVAHAAYNEQYFGPGTRLTVT.

This chain uses TRBV20-1 with TRBJ1-6; possibly TRBD1 for D (5 bases). Germline loops: CDR1 DFQATT, CDR2 SNEGSKA (reference sequence). Trimming stripped 4 bases from V and 10 bases from J, with 20 bases between. The CDR3 totals 15 residues. The CDR3 sequence: CSANHDSLKGSPLHF. CDR3 coding DNA: TGCAGTGCTAACCACGACAGTCTTAAAGGATCACCCCTCCACTTT.

This clonotype was seen ten or more times. The CDR3 sequence is CSARSGTSGSKEQFF. DNA for the CDR3: TGCAGTGCTAGGTCCGGGACTAGCGGGAGTAAAGAGCAGTTCTTC. This rearrangement joins TRBV20-1 to TRBJ2-1, with 14 bases aligning to TRBD2. This CDR3 spans 15 amino acids. V was clipped by 3 bases and J by 10 bases; unmatched bases: 8. In germline, CDR1 is DFQATT, CDR2 SNEGSKA (reference sequence).

This clonotype was seen only a few times. The V call is TRBV7-2, the J call TRBJ1-5; D might be TRBD1 (5 bases). CDR1 is SGHTA and CDR2 is FQGNSA in the germline V gene. This CDR3 comprises 16 residues. Trimming left V 4 bases short and J 6 bases short, with 19 bases between. CDR3 region: CASSSGSGGRGQPQHF. In nucleotides, the CDR3 is TGTGCCAGCAGCTCCGGCAGTGGGGGACGCGGTCAGCCCCAGCATTTT.

This clonotype was counted between two and nine times. V gene TRBV12-5 combines with J gene TRBJ2-1; 14 bases match TRBD2. The CDR3 is 17 residues long. J lost 8 bases, V lost 7 bases, and 13 bases had no gene match. The germline V gene encodes CDR1 LGHNT and CDR2 FRNRAP. The CDR3 loop is CASAGTSGRSAVYEQFF. The CDR3 DNA is TGTGCTAGTGCCGGGACTAGCGGGAGATCCGCGGTATATGAGCAGTTCTTC.